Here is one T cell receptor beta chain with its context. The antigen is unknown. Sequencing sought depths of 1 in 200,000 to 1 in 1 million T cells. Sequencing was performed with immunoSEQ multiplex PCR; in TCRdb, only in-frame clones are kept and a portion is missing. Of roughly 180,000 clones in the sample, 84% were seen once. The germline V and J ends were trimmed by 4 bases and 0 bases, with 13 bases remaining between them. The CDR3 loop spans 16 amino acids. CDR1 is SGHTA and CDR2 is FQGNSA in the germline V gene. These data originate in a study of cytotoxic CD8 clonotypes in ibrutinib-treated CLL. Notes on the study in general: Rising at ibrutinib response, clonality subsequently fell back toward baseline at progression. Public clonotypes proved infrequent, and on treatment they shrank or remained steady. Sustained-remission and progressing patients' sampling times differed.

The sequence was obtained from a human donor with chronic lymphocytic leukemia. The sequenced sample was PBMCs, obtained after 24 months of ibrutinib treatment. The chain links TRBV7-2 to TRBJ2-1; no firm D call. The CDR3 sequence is CASSSTLLGSYNEQFF. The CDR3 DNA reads TGTGCCAGCAGCTCGACACTCCTAGGCTCCTACAATGAGCAGTTCTTC.